This TCR beta chain was sequenced for a study of T cells in Graves' hyperthyroidism and ophthalmopathy. The CDR3 regions of TCR beta were amplified from RNA transcripts. The TCR CDR3 first-round RT-PCR relied on the HTBI primer set. Each CDR3 protein gets one entry after TCRdb re-called the multiplex PCR reads with MiXCR. Among around 350,000 distinct CDR3 sequences listed, 17% were seen once. This clonotype was counted only a few times. Trimming stripped 8 bases from V and 7 bases from J, with 24 bases between. Germline loops: CDR1 SGHAT, CDR2 FQNNGV. This CDR3 has 15 residues. Specimen: blood. The chain combines TRBV11-2 with TRBJ2-7, with D possibly being TRBD1 (7 bases). The source of this sequence is a woman younger than 45 with Graves' hyperthyroidism that later progressed to Graves' ophthalmopathy. DNA of the CDR3: TGTGCCAGCTCCCCCCGGGGGCAGGGGGTAAGAGAGCAGTACTTC. Encoded protein: CASSPRGQGVREQYF.